Each of the 16 T cell receptor beta chains below was sequenced from the same sample in a study of blood T cell repertoires in COVID-19. The table came from immunoSEQ multiplex PCR; TCRdb's copy has only in-frame clones and leaves some out. This sample has about 250,000 clones, with about 85% found just once. The specimen sequenced was peripheral blood. The receptor source for this set is a woman aged 55 to 70 with active or convalescent COVID-19.

This chain uses TRBV9 with TRBJ2-5; D is perhaps TRBD2 (5 bases). The CDR3 is 15 residues long. Per germline, CDR1 SGDLS and CDR2 YYNGEE. Trimming removed 4 bases from V and 2 bases from J, with 15 bases in between. The chain's CDR3 is CASSPSLGRQETQYF. CDR3 DNA sequence: TGTGCCAGCAGCCCCTCCCTAGGGAGACAAGAGACCCAGTACTTC.

The sample holds one count of this clone. The chain couples TRBV28 to TRBJ1-1, with D possibly matching TRBD1 (5 bases). This CDR3 comprises 12 residues. From germline, CDR1 is MDHEN and CDR2 SYDVKM. Trimming removed 6 bases from V and 9 bases from J, with 14 bases in between. The CDR3 bases are TGTGCCAGCAGGTCCAGGGAAAGGAAAGCTTTCTTT. It specifies CASRSRERKAFF.

The V call is TRBV5-1, the J call TRBJ1-1; D may be TRBD1 (5 bases). Trimming shortened V by 5 bases and J by 1 base, and 12 bases separated the two germline ends. This CDR3 comprises 14 residues. CDR1 and CDR2 from the germline V gene are SGHRS and YFSETQ. In DNA, the CDR3 is TGCGCCAGCAGTACAGGACCGAGGAACACTGAAGCTTTCTTT. This encodes CASSTGPRNTEAFF.

CDR3 residues: CASSRDRDGYEQYF. The CDR3 nucleotides read TGTGCCAGCAGTCGGGACAGGGACGGCTACGAGCAGTACTTC. The gene calls are TRBV6-5 and TRBJ2-7; 9 nucleotides line up with TRBD1. CDR1 is MNHEY, CDR2 SVGAGI, per germline. This CDR3 is built from 14 residues. With 5 bases clipped from V and 3 bases from J, the junction kept 5 bases outside the gene matches.

The chain is built from TRBV30 and TRBJ2-7; maybe TRBD2 (6 bases). CDR1 is GTSNPN and CDR2 is SVGIG in the germline V gene (reference sequence). V was cut by 3 bases and J by 2 bases, with 26 bases left in between. The CDR3 contains 18 residues. The CDR3 is CAWRVLRGAIVGPYEQYF. The CDR3 nucleotides are TGTGCCTGGAGGGTCCTCCGCGGGGCTATCGTAGGTCCCTACGAGCAGTACTTC.

This chain joins TRBV4-2 and TRBJ2-5; tentatively, D is TRBD2 (5 bases). Germline CDR1 LGHNA, CDR2 YNFKEQ. Deletions cut 1 base from V and 1 base from J, with 25 bases between. This CDR3 has 20 amino acids. CDR3 bases: TGTGCCAGCAGCCAAGTTTACCAGCGGCCATATCCGGACGGCCAAGAGACCCAGTACTTC. It yields the protein CASSQVYQRPYPDGQETQYF.

Only a few counts were recorded for this clone. V gene TRBV6-5 combines with J gene TRBJ2-1; 7 positions agree with TRBD1. The germline V gene encodes CDR1 MNHEY and CDR2 SVGAGI. CDR3 size: 14 residues. V lost 7 bases, J lost 1 base, and 4 bases stayed unmatched. The CDR3 sequence: CASTRGRSYNEQFF. CDR3 coding DNA: TGTGCCAGCACTAGGGGGCGGTCCTACAATGAGCAGTTCTTC.

The chain employs TRBV6-5 and TRBJ2-7; 10 nucleotides align to TRBD2. The germline V gene has CDR1 MNHEY and CDR2 SVGAGI. V dropped 7 bases and J dropped 6; count of bases not matched to a gene: 12. The CDR3 runs to 15 residues. In DNA form, the CDR3 reads TGTGCCAGCACCCTAGGTGAGACTAGCGGGTCCGAGCAGTACTTC. Encoded protein: CASTLGETSGSEQYF.

In regard to this clone: Different DNA sequences within this sample yield the same CDR3. The chain is built from TRBV18 and TRBJ1-2, with D unresolved. Per the germline V gene, CDR1 is KGHSH and CDR2 is LQKENI. The CDR3 consists of 13 residues. V shed 2 bases and J shed 2 bases, with 6 bases lying between them. CDR3 bases: TGTGCCAGCTCACCATCGGGAAACTATGGCTACACCTTC. Protein: CASSPSGNYGYTF.

The chain carries TRBV18 and TRBJ1-1; unclear D gene. V lost 3 bases to trimming and J lost 0 bases, with 8 bases between them. The CDR3 runs 14 residues. CDR1 KGHSH and CDR2 LQKENI come from the germline V gene. The CDR3 nucleotides are TGTGCCAGCTCACCCTCTGTCTTGAACACTGAAGCTTTCTTT. Protein product: CASSPSVLNTEAFF.

This chain joins TRBV5-1 and TRBJ2-3; 9 nucleotides match TRBD1. J gave up 2 bases and V 4 bases, and 8 bases lay outside the gene matches. The CDR3 loop spans 16 amino acids. Germline CDR1 is SGHRS and CDR2 is YFSETQ. The CDR3 DNA reads TGCGCCAGCAGCCAACAGGGACAGGGAGACACAGATACGCAGTATTTT. Translation: CASSQQGQGDTDTQYF.

This clone has only one observation. The J gene is TRBJ1-6, the V gene TRBV2; D is uncertain. The V end lost 4 bases, the J end lost 0 bases, and 4 bases lay between the germline ends. The CDR3 has 14 residues. The germline V gene encodes CDR1 SNHLY and CDR2 FYNNEI. CDR3 DNA: TGTGCCAGCAGTGTCCGCTCCTATAATTCACCCCTCCACTTT. Translation: CASSVRSYNSPLHF.

The chain joins TRBV7-9 to TRBJ1-5, with no clear D. The germline CDR1 and CDR2 sequences are SEHNR and FQNEAQ (reference sequence). The CDR3 loop spans 13 amino acids. V was clipped by 10 bases and J by 6 bases, with 16 bases between them. As DNA, the CDR3 is TGTGCCACCACACCCGGGAATAGTCAGCCCCAGCATTTT. It yields the protein CATTPGNSQPQHF.

The chain has TRBV6-1 and TRBJ2-7; D gene uncertain. Germline V CDR1 and CDR2: MNHNS, SASEGT. This CDR3 contains 17 residues. V lost 4 bases and J 3 bases, leaving 22 bases between the germline ends. The CDR3 DNA sequence: TGTGCCAGCAGTGCAAAGGCCCTTCCAGCGTATGGCTACGAGCAGTACGTC. This encodes CASSAKALPAYGYEQYV.

The chain combines TRBV28 with TRBJ2-7; 7 bases agree with TRBD1. Germline CDR1 and CDR2: MDHEN and SYDVKM. The CDR3 covers 15 residues. With 6 bases clipped from V and 3 bases from J, the junction kept 11 bases outside the gene matches. Here the CDR3 reads CASRGDREFHYEQYV. CDR3 coding DNA: TGTGCCAGCAGGGGAGACAGGGAATTTCACTACGAGCAGTACGTC.

The chain joins TRBV2 to TRBJ2-3; 11 bases fit TRBD2. With V trimmed by 3 bases and J by 3 bases, 8 bases remained unmatched. CDR1 is SNHLY and CDR2 is FYNNEI in the germline V gene. The CDR3 length is 17 residues. DNA of the CDR3: TGTGCCAGCAGTGACACTAGCGGGGGACGAGATACAGATACGCAGTATTTT. It translates to CASSDTSGGRDTDTQYF.